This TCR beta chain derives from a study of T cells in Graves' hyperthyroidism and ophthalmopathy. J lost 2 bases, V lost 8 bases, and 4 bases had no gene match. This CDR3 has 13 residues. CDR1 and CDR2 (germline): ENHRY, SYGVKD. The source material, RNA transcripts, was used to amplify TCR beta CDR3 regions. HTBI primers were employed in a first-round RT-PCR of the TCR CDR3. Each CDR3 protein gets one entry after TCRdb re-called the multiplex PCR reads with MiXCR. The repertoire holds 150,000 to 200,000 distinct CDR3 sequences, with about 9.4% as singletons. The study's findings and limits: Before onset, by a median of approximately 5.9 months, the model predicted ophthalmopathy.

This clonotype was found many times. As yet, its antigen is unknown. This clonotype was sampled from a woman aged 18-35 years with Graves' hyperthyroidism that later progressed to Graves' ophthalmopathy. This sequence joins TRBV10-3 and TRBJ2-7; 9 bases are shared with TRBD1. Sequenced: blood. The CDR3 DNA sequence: TGTGCCATCCGGGACAGGGATCCCTACGAGCAGTACTTC. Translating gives CAIRDRDPYEQYF.